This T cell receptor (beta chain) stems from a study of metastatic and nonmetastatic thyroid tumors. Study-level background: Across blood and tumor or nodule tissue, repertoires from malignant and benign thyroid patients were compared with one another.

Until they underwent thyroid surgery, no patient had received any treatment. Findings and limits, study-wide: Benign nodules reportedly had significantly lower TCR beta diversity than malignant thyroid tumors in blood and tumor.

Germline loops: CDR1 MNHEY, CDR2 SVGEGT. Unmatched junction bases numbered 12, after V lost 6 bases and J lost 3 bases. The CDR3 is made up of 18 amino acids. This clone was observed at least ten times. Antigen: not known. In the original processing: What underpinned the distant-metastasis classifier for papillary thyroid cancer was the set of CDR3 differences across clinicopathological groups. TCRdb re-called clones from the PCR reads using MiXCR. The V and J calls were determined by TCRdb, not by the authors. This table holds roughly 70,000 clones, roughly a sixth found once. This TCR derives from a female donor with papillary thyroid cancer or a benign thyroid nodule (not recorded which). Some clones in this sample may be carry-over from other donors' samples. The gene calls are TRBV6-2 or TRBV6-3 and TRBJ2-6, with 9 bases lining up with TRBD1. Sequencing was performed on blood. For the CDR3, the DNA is TGTGCCAGCAGGATGCCGGGACAGGGCTTTGGTGGGGCCAACGTCCTGACTTTC. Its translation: CASRMPGQGFGGANVLTF.